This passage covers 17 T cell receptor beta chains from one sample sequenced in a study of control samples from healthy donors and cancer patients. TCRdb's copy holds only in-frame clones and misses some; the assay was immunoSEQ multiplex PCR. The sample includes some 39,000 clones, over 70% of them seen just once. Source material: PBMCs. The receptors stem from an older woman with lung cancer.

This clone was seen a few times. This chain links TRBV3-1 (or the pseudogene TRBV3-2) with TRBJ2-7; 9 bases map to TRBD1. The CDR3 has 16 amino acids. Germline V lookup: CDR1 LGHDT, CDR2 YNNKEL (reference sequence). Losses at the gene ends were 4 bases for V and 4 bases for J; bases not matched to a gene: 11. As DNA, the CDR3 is TGTGCCAGCAGCCCCACAGTACAGGGGGCCCTTTACGAGCAGTACTTC. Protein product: CASSPTVQGALYEQYF.

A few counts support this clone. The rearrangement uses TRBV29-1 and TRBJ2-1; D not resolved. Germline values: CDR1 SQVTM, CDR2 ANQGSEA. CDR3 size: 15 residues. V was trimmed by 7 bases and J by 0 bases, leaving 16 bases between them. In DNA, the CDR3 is TGCAGCGCGGATCATTCTACTAACTCCTACAATGAGCAGTTCTTC. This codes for CSADHSTNSYNEQFF.

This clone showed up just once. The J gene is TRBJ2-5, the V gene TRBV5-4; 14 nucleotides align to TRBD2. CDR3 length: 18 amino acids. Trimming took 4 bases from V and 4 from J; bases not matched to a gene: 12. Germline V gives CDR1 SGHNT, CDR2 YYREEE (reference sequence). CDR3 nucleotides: TGTGCCAGCAGCACCCGACTAGCGGGGGGGTATGGAGTAGAGACCCAGTACTTC. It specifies CASSTRLAGGYGVETQYF.

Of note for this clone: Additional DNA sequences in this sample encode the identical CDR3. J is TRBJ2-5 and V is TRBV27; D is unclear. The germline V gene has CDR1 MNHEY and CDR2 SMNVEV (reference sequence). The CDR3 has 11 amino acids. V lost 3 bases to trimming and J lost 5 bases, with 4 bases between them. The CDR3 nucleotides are TGTGCCAGCAGTTTGGGGGAGACCCAGTACTTC. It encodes CASSLGETQYF.

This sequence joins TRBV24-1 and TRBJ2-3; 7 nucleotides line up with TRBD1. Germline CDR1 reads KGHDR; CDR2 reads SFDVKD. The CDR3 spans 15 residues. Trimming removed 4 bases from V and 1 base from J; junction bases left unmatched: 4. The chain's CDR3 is CATSEGTAGTDTQYF. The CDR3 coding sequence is TGTGCCACCAGTGAAGGGACAGCTGGCACAGATACGCAGTATTTT.

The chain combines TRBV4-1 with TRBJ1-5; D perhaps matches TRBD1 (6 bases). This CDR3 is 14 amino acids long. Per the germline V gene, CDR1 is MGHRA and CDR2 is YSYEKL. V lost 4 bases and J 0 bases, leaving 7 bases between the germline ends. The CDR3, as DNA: TGCGCCAGCAGCCCACAGGGTAGCAATCAGCCCCAGCATTTT. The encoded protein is CASSPQGSNQPQHF.

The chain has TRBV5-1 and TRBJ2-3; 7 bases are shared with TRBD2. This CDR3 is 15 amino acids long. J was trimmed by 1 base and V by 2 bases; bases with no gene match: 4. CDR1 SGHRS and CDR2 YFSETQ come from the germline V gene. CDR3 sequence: CASSLSRGGTDTQYF. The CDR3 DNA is TGCGCCAGCAGCTTAAGTCGGGGGGGCACAGATACGCAGTATTTT.

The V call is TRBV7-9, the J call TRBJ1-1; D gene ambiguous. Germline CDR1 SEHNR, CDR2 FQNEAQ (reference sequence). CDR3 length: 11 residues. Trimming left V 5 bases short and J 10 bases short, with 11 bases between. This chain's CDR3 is CASSLSGRAFF. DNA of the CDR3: TGTGCCAGCAGCCTAAGTGGAAGAGCTTTCTTT.

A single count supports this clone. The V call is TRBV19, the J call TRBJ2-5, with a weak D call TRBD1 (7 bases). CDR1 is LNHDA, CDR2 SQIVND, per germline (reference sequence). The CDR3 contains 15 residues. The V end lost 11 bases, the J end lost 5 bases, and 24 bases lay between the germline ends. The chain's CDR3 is CAAGGSRLVVETQYF. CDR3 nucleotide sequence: TGTGCCGCAGGGGGGAGTAGATTGGTGGTTGAGACCCAGTACTTC.

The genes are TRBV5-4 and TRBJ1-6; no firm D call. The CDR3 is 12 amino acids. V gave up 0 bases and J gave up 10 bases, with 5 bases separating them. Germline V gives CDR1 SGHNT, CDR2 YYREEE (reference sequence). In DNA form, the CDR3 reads TGTGCCAGCAGCTTGGGTTTCTCACCCCTCCACTTT. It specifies CASSLGFSPLHF.

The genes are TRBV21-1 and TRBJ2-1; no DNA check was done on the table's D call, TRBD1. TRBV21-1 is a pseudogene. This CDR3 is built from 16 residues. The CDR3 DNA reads TGTGCCAGCAGCCCAGGGGGAGCGAGACTCTACAATGAGCAGTTCTTC. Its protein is CASSPGGARLYNEQFF.

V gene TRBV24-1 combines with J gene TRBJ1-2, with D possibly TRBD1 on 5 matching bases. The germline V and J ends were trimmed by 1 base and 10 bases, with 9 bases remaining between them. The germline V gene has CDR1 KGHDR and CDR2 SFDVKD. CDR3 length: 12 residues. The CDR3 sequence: CATSDFGAFYTF. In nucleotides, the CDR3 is TGTGCCACCAGTGATTTTGGGGCGTTCTACACCTTC.

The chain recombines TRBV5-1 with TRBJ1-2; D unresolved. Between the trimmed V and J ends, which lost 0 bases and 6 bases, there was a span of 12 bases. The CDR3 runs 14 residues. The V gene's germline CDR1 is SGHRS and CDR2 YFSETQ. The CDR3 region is CASSLAEGMDGYTF. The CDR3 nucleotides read TGCGCCAGCAGCTTGGCCGAGGGAATGGATGGCTACACCTTC.

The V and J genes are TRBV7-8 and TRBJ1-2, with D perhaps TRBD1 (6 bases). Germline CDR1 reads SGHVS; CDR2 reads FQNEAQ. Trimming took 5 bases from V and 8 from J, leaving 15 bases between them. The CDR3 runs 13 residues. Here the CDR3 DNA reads TGTGCCAGCAGCCCCGACAGGAATGGAGGCTACACCTTC. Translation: CASSPDRNGGYTF.

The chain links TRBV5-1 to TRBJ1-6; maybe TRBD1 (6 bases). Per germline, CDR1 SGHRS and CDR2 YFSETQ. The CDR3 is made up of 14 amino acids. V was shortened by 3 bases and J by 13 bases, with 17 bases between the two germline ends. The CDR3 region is CASSWSPQGFPLHF. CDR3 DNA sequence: TGCGCCAGCAGCTGGAGCCCTCAGGGGTTCCCCCTCCACTTT.

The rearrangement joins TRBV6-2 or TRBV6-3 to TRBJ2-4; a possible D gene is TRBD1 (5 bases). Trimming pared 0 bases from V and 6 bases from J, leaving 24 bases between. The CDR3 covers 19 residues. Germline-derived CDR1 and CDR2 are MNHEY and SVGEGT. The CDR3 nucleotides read TGTGCCAGCAGTTACTCTTCAGCCAGGGCGAAGAAGGTTGGAAACATTCAGTACTTC. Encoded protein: CASSYSSARAKKVGNIQYF.

The CDR3 region has the DNA TGTGCCAGCAGCAAAGGCCGTTCACCCTATGAGCAGTTCTTC. Translating it yields CASSKGRSPYEQFF. The chain couples TRBV21-1 to TRBJ2-1. TRBV21-1 is a known pseudogene. The CDR3 runs to 14 residues.